Listed below are T cell receptor beta chains from one sample, sequenced in a study of shared clonotypes between healthy human individuals. Measured with immunoSEQ multiplex PCR; TCRdb has only the in-frame clones, and not every one. The sample yields under 2,000,000 clones, just under 95% seen once. Specimen: naive CD8+ T cells sorted from blood. The receptors shown here come from a man younger than 35 in good health. The CDR3 runs from the conserved cysteine through the conserved F or W. Each record gives: V gene, J gene, D gene, clone size, CDR3 DNA, CDR3 protein. D genes are given only for firm matches. Clone size is stated in some rows and not others, as once, few, many or a class when expanded.

V gene: TRBV7-8
J gene: TRBJ2-5
D gene: -
clone size: -
CDR3 DNA: TGTGCCAGCAGCTCCTCCGGAAGTGACCCGGGGGCCCAGTACTTC
CDR3 protein: CASSSSGSDPGAQYF

V gene: TRBV7-9
J gene: TRBJ2-1
D gene: -
clone size: -
CDR3 DNA: TGTGCCAGCAGCTTAGAGGGCGGGTACAATGAGCAGTTCTTC
CDR3 protein: CASSLEGGYNEQFF

V gene: TRBV7-9
J gene: TRBJ1-1
D gene: -
clone size: once
CDR3 DNA: TGTGCCAGCAGCTTAGGGAGAGTGGAGTACACTGAAGCTTTCTTT
CDR3 protein: CASSLGRVEYTEAFF

V gene: TRBV6-1
J gene: TRBJ1-5
D gene: -
clone size: -
CDR3 DNA: TGTGCCAGCAGTGAAAGCCGGGACCCCAGGGGCAATCAGCCCCAGCATTTT
CDR3 protein: CASSESRDPRGNQPQHF

V gene: TRBV7-2
J gene: TRBJ1-2
D gene: -
clone size: once
CDR3 DNA: TGTGCCAGCAGCTTACCGGGGTTAACTAACTATGGCTACACCTTC
CDR3 protein: CASSLPGLTNYGYTF

V gene: TRBV4-3
J gene: TRBJ2-2
D gene: -
clone size: -
CDR3 DNA: TGCGCCAGCAGCCACACACCGGGGGTTGGCGGGGAGCTGTTTTTT
CDR3 protein: CASSHTPGVGGELFF

V gene: TRBV11-2
J gene: TRBJ2-2
D gene: TRBD2
clone size: -
CDR3 DNA: TGTGCCAGCAGCTTACCAGCGGGGGCGCCGGACACCGGGGAGCTGTTTTTT
CDR3 protein: CASSLPAGAPDTGELFF

V gene: TRBV11-2
J gene: TRBJ2-5
D gene: -
clone size: -
CDR3 DNA: TGTGCCAGCAGCCGGACCCGGGACACAGGGACAGAGACCCAGTACTTC
CDR3 protein: CASSRTRDTGTETQYF

V gene: TRBV27
J gene: TRBJ2-2
D gene: -
clone size: -
CDR3 DNA: TGTGCCAGCAGTCCGCTCTCCCCACAGGGATCCGGGGAGCTGTTTTTT
CDR3 protein: CASSPLSPQGSGELFF

V gene: TRBV15
J gene: TRBJ2-2
D gene: -
clone size: -
CDR3 DNA: TGTGCCACCCGAGAGGGCAGGGGTTCGAACACCGGGGAGCTGTTTTTT
CDR3 protein: CATREGRGSNTGELFF

V gene: TRBV6-1
J gene: TRBJ1-5
D gene: -
clone size: -
CDR3 DNA: TGTGCCAGCAGCGGAAATCAGCCCCAGCATTTT
CDR3 protein: CASSGNQPQHF

V gene: TRBV11-2
J gene: TRBJ2-1
D gene: TRBD2
clone size: -
CDR3 DNA: TGTGCCAGCACCGTGGGACTAGGGAACAATGAGCAGTTCTTC
CDR3 protein: CASTVGLGNNEQFF

V gene: TRBV4-3
J gene: TRBJ2-7
D gene: TRBD2
clone size: -
CDR3 DNA: TGCGCCAGCAGCCAAGAGGTAGCGGGAGGCCCCTACGAGCAGTACTTC
CDR3 protein: CASSQEVAGGPYEQYF

V gene: TRBV4-1
J gene: TRBJ1-5
D gene: -
clone size: -
CDR3 DNA: TGCGCCAGCAGCCAAGAGCCCGGGGTGGGCAATCAGCCCCAGCATTTT
CDR3 protein: CASSQEPGVGNQPQHF

V gene: TRBV19
J gene: TRBJ1-6
D gene: TRBD1
clone size: -
CDR3 DNA: TGTGCCAGTAGTACACCGACAGGGACGAGGTCCCTCCACTTT
CDR3 protein: CASSTPTGTRSLHF

V gene: TRBV5-4
J gene: TRBJ2-7
D gene: -
clone size: once
CDR3 DNA: TGTGCCAGCAGCGCCGGGGGCTCCTACGAGCAGTACTTC
CDR3 protein: CASSAGGSYEQYF

V gene: TRBV7-6
J gene: TRBJ1-2
D gene: TRBD1
clone size: few
CDR3 DNA: TGTGCCAGCAGCTTCGGGACAGCGGAATCTAACTATGGCTACACCTTC
CDR3 protein: CASSFGTAESNYGYTF

V gene: TRBV7-2
J gene: TRBJ1-4
D gene: -
clone size: -
CDR3 DNA: TGTGCCAGCAGCTTAGAAGGCGGCGAAAAACTGTTTTTT
CDR3 protein: CASSLEGGEKLFF

V gene: TRBV7-2
J gene: TRBJ1-6
D gene: TRBD1
clone size: -
CDR3 DNA: TGTGCCAGCAGCTTAAGTCAGGGGGTACCCCTCCACTTT
CDR3 protein: CASSLSQGVPLHF

V gene: TRBV28
J gene: TRBJ2-7
D gene: -
clone size: -
CDR3 DNA: TGTGCCAGCAGTTTATGGCAGGGCGACCCCTACGAGCAGTACTTC
CDR3 protein: CASSLWQGDPYEQYF

V gene: TRBV6-5
J gene: TRBJ2-2
D gene: -
clone size: -
CDR3 DNA: TGTGCCAGCAGTTCGACAGGGACTGGGGAGCTGTTTTTT
CDR3 protein: CASSSTGTGELFF

V gene: TRBV7-8
J gene: TRBJ1-5
D gene: -
clone size: -
CDR3 DNA: TGTGCCAGCAGCTCCGCAGCTTCCACATGGCCCCAGCATTTT
CDR3 protein: CASSSAASTWPQHF

V gene: TRBV27
J gene: TRBJ2-7
D gene: -
clone size: -
CDR3 DNA: TGTGCCAGCAGTACCGGGAGTCTGTACGCGTACGAGCAGTACTTC
CDR3 protein: CASSTGSLYAYEQYF

V gene: TRBV6-5
J gene: TRBJ1-6
D gene: -
clone size: -
CDR3 DNA: TGTGCCAGCAGCTCCGACTGGAATTCACCCCTCCACTTT
CDR3 protein: CASSSDWNSPLHF

V gene: TRBV11-3
J gene: TRBJ1-1
D gene: -
clone size: -
CDR3 DNA: TGTGCCAGCAGCTTAGTTTGGCAGGGGTGGACTGAAGCTTTCTTT
CDR3 protein: CASSLVWQGWTEAFF

V gene: TRBV4-3
J gene: TRBJ2-6
D gene: -
clone size: -
CDR3 DNA: TGCGCCAGCAGCCCCAGCCATTTAGGGGCCAACGTCCTGACTTTC
CDR3 protein: CASSPSHLGANVLTF

V gene: TRBV4-1
J gene: TRBJ1-1
D gene: -
clone size: -
CDR3 DNA: TGCGCCAGCAGCCAAGAGGCGACAGACACTGAAGCTTTCTTT
CDR3 protein: CASSQEATDTEAFF

V gene: TRBV7-2
J gene: TRBJ2-5
D gene: TRBD2
clone size: -
CDR3 DNA: TGTGCCAGCAGCTTAGGCGGACTAGGGGTCCAGTACTTC
CDR3 protein: CASSLGGLGVQYF

V gene: TRBV2
J gene: TRBJ2-7
D gene: -
clone size: -
CDR3 DNA: TGTGCCAGCCAGCAGGGTACCTACGAGCAGTACTTC
CDR3 protein: CASQQGTYEQYF

V gene: TRBV15
J gene: TRBJ2-7
D gene: TRBD1
clone size: -
CDR3 DNA: TGTGCCACCAGCAGGGACAGGGGGCCCTACGAGCAGTACTTC
CDR3 protein: CATSRDRGPYEQYF

V gene: TRBV6-5
J gene: TRBJ1-2
D gene: -
clone size: -
CDR3 DNA: TGTGCCAGCAGATTACTGCAGGAGGCCTATGGCTACACCTTC
CDR3 protein: CASRLLQEAYGYTF

V gene: TRBV5-6
J gene: TRBJ1-5
D gene: TRBD1
clone size: once
CDR3 DNA: TGTGCCAGCAGCTTCGGACAGGACCTTGGGCCCCAGCATTTT
CDR3 protein: CASSFGQDLGPQHF

V gene: TRBV11-2
J gene: TRBJ2-5
D gene: -
clone size: -
CDR3 DNA: TGTGCCAGCAGCTTAGATTGGGCAGTCCAAGAGACCCAGTACTTC
CDR3 protein: CASSLDWAVQETQYF

V gene: TRBV29-1
J gene: TRBJ1-1
D gene: -
clone size: -
CDR3 DNA: TGCAGCGGCTGGGCCGGCGGTGGCACTGAAGCTTTCTTT
CDR3 protein: CSGWAGGGTEAFF

V gene: TRBV9
J gene: TRBJ2-7
D gene: TRBD1
clone size: -
CDR3 DNA: TGTGCCAGCAGCGATAATCCCGGGACAGGGGGGAACGAGCAGTACTTC
CDR3 protein: CASSDNPGTGGNEQYF

V gene: TRBV6-5
J gene: TRBJ1-1
D gene: -
clone size: -
CDR3 DNA: TGTGCCAGCAGAAATAAGGGGGGGAGGCCTGAAGCTTTCTTT
CDR3 protein: CASRNKGGRPEAFF